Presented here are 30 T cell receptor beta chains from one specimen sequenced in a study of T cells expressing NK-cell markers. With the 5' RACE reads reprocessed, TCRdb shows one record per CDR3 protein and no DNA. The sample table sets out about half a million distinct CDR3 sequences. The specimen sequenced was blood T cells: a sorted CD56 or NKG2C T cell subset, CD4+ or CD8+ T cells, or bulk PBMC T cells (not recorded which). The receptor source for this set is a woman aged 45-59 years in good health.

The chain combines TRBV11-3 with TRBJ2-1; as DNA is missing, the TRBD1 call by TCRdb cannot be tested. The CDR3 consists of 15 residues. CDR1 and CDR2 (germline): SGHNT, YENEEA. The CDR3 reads CASSFSGTGWNEQFF.

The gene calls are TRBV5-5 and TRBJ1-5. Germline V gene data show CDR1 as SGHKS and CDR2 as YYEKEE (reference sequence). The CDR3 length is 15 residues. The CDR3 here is CASSFKSGSNQPQHF.

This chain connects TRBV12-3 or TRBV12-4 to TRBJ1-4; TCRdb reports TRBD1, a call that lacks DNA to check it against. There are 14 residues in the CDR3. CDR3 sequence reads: CASSPTGRSEKLFF.

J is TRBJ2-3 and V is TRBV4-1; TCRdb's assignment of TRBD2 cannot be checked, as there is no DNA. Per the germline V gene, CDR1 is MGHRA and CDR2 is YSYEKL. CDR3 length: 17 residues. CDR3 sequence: CASSQLKGGRARDTQYF.

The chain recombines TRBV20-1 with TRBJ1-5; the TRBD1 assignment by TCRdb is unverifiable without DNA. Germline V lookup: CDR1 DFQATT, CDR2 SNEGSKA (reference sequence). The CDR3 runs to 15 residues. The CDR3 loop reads CSAYGTGASNQPQHF.

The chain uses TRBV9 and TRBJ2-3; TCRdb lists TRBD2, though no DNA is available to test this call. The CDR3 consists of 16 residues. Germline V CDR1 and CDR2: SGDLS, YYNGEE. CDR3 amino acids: CASSEASGRREDTQYF.

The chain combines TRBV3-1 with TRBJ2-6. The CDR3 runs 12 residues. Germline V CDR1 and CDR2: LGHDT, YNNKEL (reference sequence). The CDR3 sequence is CASRSWANVLTF.

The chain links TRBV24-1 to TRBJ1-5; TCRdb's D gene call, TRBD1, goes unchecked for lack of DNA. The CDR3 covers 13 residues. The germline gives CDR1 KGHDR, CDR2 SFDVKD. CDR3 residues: CATGGRGSQPQHF.

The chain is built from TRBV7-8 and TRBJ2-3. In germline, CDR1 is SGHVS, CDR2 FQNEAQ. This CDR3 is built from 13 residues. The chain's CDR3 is CASSFGTTDTQYF.

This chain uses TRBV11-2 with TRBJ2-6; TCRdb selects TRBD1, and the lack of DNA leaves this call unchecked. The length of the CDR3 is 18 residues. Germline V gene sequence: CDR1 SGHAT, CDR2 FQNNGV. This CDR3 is CASSFSGTGRSGANVLTF.

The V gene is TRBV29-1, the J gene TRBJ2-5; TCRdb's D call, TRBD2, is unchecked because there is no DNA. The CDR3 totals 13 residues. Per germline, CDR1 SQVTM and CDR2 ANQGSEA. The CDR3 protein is CSAEIIRRETQYF.

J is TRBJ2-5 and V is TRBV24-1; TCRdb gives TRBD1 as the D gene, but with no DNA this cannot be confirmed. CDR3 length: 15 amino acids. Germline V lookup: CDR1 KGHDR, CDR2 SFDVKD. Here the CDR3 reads CATSDPRGETKTQYF.

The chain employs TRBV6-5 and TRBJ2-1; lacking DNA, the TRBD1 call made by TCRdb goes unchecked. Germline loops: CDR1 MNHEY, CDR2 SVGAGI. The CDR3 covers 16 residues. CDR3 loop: CASRERTGTVYNEQFF.

The CDR3 sequence is CASRRTSGPTYEQYF. J is TRBJ2-7 and V is TRBV11-2; without DNA, the TCRdb call of TRBD2 cannot be checked. The CDR3 is 15 residues long. Germline CDR1 and CDR2: SGHAT and FQNNGV.

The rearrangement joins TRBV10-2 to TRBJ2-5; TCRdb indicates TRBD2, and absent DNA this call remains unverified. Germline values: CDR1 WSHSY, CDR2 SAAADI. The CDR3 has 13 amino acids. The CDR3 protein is CASEGYQEETQYF.

The CDR3 loop reads CASSHPSGGEQFF. This chain joins TRBV7-2 and TRBJ2-1; absent DNA, TCRdb's TRBD2 call cannot be checked. This CDR3 region has 13 residues. The germline V gene encodes CDR1 SGHTA and CDR2 FQGNSA.

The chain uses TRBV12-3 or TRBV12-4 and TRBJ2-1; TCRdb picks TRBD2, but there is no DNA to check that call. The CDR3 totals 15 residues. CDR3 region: CASSFGLAVYNEQFF.

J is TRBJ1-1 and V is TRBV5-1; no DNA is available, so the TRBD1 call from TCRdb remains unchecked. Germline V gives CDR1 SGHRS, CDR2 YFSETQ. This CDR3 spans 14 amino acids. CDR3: CASSLEGSATEAFF.

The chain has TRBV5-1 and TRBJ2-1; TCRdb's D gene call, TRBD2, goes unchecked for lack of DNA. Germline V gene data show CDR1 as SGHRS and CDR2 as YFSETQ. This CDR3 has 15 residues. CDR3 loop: CASSPRAGAGNEQFF.

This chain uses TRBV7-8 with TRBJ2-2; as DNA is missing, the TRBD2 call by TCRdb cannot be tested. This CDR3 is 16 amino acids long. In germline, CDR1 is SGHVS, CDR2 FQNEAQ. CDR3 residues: CASSSSPGSGTGELFF.

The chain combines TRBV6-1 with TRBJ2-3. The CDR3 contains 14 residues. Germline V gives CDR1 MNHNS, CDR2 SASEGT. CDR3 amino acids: CASSEGPRPDTQYF.

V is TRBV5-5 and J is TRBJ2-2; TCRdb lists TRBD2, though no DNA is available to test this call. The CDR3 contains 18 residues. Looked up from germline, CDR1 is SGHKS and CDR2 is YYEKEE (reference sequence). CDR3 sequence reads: CASSLVGGRGLGAGELFF.

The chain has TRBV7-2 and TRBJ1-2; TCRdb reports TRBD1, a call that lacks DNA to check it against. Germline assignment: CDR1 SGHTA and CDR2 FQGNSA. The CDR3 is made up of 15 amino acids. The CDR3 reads CASSLRGTVNYGYTF.

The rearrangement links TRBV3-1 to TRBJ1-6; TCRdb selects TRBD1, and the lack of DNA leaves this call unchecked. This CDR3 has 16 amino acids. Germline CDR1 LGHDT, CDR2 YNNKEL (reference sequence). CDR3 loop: CASSPTGGLSNSPLHF.

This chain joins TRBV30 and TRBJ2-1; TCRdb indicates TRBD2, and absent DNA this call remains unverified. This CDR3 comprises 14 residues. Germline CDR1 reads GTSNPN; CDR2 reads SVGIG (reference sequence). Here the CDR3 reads CAWSVPGLAVGPFF.

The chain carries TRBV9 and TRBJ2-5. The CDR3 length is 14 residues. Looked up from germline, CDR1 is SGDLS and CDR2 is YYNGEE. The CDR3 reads CASSVGVTQETQYF.

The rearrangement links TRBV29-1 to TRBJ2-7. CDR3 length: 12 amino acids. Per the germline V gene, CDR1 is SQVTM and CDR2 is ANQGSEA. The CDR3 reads CSVVVQLYEQYF.

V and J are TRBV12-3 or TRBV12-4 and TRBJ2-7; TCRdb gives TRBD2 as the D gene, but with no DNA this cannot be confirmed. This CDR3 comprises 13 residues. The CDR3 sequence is CASSQREWGEQYF.

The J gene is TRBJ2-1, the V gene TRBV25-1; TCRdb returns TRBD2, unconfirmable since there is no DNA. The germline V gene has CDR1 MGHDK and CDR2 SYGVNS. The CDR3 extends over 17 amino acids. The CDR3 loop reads CASSDRGRLAGDNEQFF.

The chain's CDR3 is CASSILAGSLYNEQFF. The rearrangement links TRBV19 to TRBJ2-1; TCRdb indicates TRBD2, and absent DNA this call remains unverified. This CDR3 has 16 amino acids. Germline V CDR1 and CDR2: LNHDA, SQIVND (reference sequence).